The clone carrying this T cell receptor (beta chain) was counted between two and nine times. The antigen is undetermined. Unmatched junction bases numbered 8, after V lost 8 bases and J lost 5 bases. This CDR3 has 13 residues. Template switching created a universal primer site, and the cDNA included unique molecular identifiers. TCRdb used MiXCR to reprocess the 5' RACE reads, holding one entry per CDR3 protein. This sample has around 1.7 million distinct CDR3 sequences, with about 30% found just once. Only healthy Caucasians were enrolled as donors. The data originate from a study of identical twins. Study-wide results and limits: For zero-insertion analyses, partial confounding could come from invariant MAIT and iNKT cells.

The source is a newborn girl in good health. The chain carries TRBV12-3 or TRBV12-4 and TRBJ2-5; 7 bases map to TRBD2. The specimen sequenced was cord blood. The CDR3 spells CASAGTTGETQYF. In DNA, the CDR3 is TGTGCCAGCGCCGGGACTACCGGGGAGACCCAGTACTTC.